A single sample is the source of the 9 T cell receptor beta chains below, sequenced in a study of CD8 T cells in ankylosing spondylitis. TCRdb re-derived calls from the 5' RACE reads in MiXCR, one entry per CDR3 protein. The sample has about 240,000 distinct CDR3 sequences, approximately 9% seen once; the top ten hold almost 7%. Sequenced: blood, either unsorted or a sorted T cell fraction (not recorded which). The receptors come from a male donor with ankylosing spondylitis or in good health (not recorded which).

The chain couples TRBV12-3 or TRBV12-4 to TRBJ2-3; maybe TRBD1 (5 bases). V was shortened by 7 bases and J by 6 bases, with 14 bases between the two germline ends. CDR3 length equals 13 residues. CDR3 residues: CASMGGAWDTQYF. As DNA, the CDR3 is TGTGCCAGCATGGGTGGGGCGTGGGATACGCAGTATTTT.

Many counts were recorded for this clonotype. The chain is built from TRBV4-2 and TRBJ2-1; 11 bases line up with TRBD1. This CDR3 comprises 16 residues. V lost 0 bases, J lost 7 bases, and 5 bases stayed unmatched. Germline CDR1 is LGHNA and CDR2 is YNFKEQ. CDR3 loop: CASSQELGTGGNEQFF. The CDR3 DNA reads as TGTGCCAGCAGCCAAGAATTGGGGACAGGGGGGAATGAGCAGTTCTTC.

This clonotype was recorded at least ten times. This rearrangement joins TRBV30 to TRBJ1-4; the D is unclear. CDR1 and CDR2 (germline): GTSNPN, SVGIG (reference sequence). Trimming removed 3 bases from V and 6 bases from J, with 20 bases in between. This CDR3 region has 16 residues. CDR3 nucleotide sequence: TGTGCCTGGAGCGGTGGGATTAGTTATATTGATGAAAAACTGTTTTTT. It codes for CAWSGGISYIDEKLFF.

The chain combines TRBV5-5 with TRBJ2-7; TRBD1 aligns across 8 bases. CDR1 is SGHKS and CDR2 is YYEKEE in the germline V gene (reference sequence). With V trimmed by 4 bases and J by 2 bases, 5 bases remained unmatched. The CDR3 totals 14 residues. Written as DNA, the CDR3 is TGTGCCAGCAGCATGCTGGACAGGGCCTACGAGCAGTACTTC. Translation: CASSMLDRAYEQYF.

This clonotype was observed at least ten times. This rearrangement joins TRBV20-1 to TRBJ2-1; 8 nucleotides match TRBD2. Germline CDR1 is DFQATT and CDR2 is SNEGSKA (reference sequence). This CDR3 is built from 14 residues. The ends lost 3 bases at V and 2 bases at J; junction bases unmatched: 3. The CDR3 DNA reads TGCAGTGCTAGGACTAGCGTTACCTACAATGAGCAGTTCTTC. Protein sequence: CSARTSVTYNEQFF.

This clonotype was counted many times. The rearrangement uses TRBV7-2 and TRBJ1-1; D not resolved. Per the germline V gene, CDR1 is SGHTA and CDR2 is FQGNSA. The V and J ends lost 1 base and 2 bases respectively, with 8 bases between them. The CDR3 is 14 residues long. CDR3 sequence reads: CASSLVPVNTEAFF. The CDR3 coding sequence is TGTGCCAGCAGCTTAGTTCCGGTAAACACTGAAGCTTTCTTT.

J is TRBJ1-5 and V is TRBV27; D unresolved. Germline CDR1 is MNHEY and CDR2 is SMNVEV (reference sequence). V dropped 3 bases and J dropped 7 bases, with 7 bases sitting between them. CDR3 length: 12 amino acids. CDR3 bases: TGTGCCAGCAGTTTCTCCGGACAGCCCCAGCATTTT. It yields the protein CASSFSGQPQHF.

This clonotype was found many times. V is TRBV5-1 and J is TRBJ1-5; 7 bases are a match to TRBD1. CDR3 length: 15 amino acids. Germline V gene data show CDR1 as SGHRS and CDR2 as YFSETQ. Trimming took 2 bases from V and 1 from J; bases not matched to a gene: 3. CDR3 bases: TGCGCCAGCAGCTTCGGGACAGAAAGCAATCAGCCCCAGCATTTT. It codes for CASSFGTESNQPQHF.

At least ten counts were recorded for this clonotype. V is TRBV13 and J is TRBJ1-2; 7 positions match TRBD1. Germline V gene data show CDR1 as PRHDT and CDR2 as FYEKMQ (reference sequence). V lost 1 base, J lost 4 bases, and 15 bases stayed unmatched. The CDR3 is 18 amino acids. The CDR3, as DNA: TGTGCCAGCAGCTTAGCCTGGGACAGTTCCACGGGTTTCTATGGCTACACCTTC. It translates to CASSLAWDSSTGFYGYTF.